The source of this T cell receptor beta chain is a study of blood T cell repertoires in COVID-19. About the study: PBMCs, B-cell-depleted T cells, or T cells provided the cDNA or gDNA that made up the material.

This clone appeared once. Method: immunoSEQ multiplex PCR; TCRdb's copy keeps in-frame clones and lacks some. The sample yields some 78,000 clones, 75% to 90% seen once. The V end was cut by 0 bases, the J end by 3 bases, with 8 bases between. CDR1 is SGHRS, CDR2 YFSETQ, per germline. The CDR3 covers 14 residues. The TCR originated in a man between 70 and 80 years old with active or convalescent COVID-19. The chain is built from TRBV5-1 and TRBJ2-3; D not certain. Source material: peripheral blood. CDR3 bases: TGCGCCAGCAGCTTGGTTTCCGGGACAGATACGCAGTATTTT. This codes for CASSLVSGTDTQYF.